These 18 T cell receptor beta chains originate from one sample sequenced in a study of T cells after yellow fever vaccination. MiXCR, applied by TCRdb to the 5' RACE reads, yields one record per CDR3 protein. The sample contains roughly 99,000 distinct CDR3 sequences, under 6.5% of which appear only once. The sequencing used CD8+ T cells sorted from PBMCs, collected 10 days after the yellow fever booster vaccination. The receptors derive from a man between 18 and 29 years old who received the YFV17D yellow fever vaccine.

J is TRBJ2-7 and V is TRBV20-1; weak D call: TRBD2 (5 bases). CDR3 size: 15 residues. CDR1 is DFQATT and CDR2 is SNEGSKA in the germline V gene (reference sequence). V lost 0 bases to trimming and J lost 3 bases, with 15 bases between them. The CDR3 DNA is TGCAGTGCTAGAGATCGGAGCGGATACGGCTACGAGCAGTACTTC. It translates to CSARDRSGYGYEQYF.

This clonotype occurred many times. The J gene is TRBJ2-5, the V gene TRBV5-1, with D unresolved. In germline, CDR1 is SGHRS, CDR2 YFSETQ. V lost 0 bases and J 2 bases, leaving 8 bases between the germline ends. The CDR3 totals 14 residues. The CDR3 sequence: CASSLATNQETQYF. The CDR3 bases are TGCGCCAGCAGCTTGGCTACAAATCAAGAGACCCAGTACTTC.

The chain employs TRBV3-1 and TRBJ2-2, with TRBD1 matching over 7 bases. The CDR3 is 17 residues long. Unmatched junction bases numbered 8, after V lost 4 bases and J lost 0 bases. CDR1 is LGHDT and CDR2 is YNNKEL in the germline V gene (reference sequence). The CDR3 region is CASSRYRTGPNTGELFF. The CDR3 DNA reads as TGTGCCAGCAGCCGCTACCGGACAGGACCGAACACCGGGGAGCTGTTTTTT. Full variable domain (remainder filled in from reference TRBV3-1 and TRBJ2-2): DTAVSQTPKYLVTQMGNDKSIKCEQNLGHDTMYWYKQDSKKFLKIMFSYNNKELIINETVPNRFSPKSPDKAHLNLHINSLELGDSAVYFCASSRYRTGPNTGELFFGEGSRLTVL.

The chain recombines TRBV29-1 with TRBJ2-1; 10 bases map to TRBD2. V shed 4 bases and J 9 bases; nucleotides not matched to a gene: 9. Germline loops: CDR1 SQVTM, CDR2 ANQGSEA. The CDR3 is made up of 14 amino acids. CDR3: CSVGMSGGAVEQFF. The CDR3 DNA sequence: TGCAGCGTTGGAATGAGCGGGGGGGCGGTTGAGCAGTTCTTC.

The chain employs TRBV29-1 and TRBJ2-3; 10 positions match TRBD2. The CDR3 sequence is 15 residues long. Germline CDR1 is SQVTM and CDR2 is ANQGSEA. The J segment lost 3 bases and the V segment lost 6 bases, leaving 9 bases of the junction unmatched. In DNA form, the CDR3 reads TGCAGCGTCAGCGGGGGGGGATTAAGGACAGATACGCAGTATTTT. Translating it yields CSVSGGGLRTDTQYF.

This clonotype was seen a few times. The chain recombines TRBV4-3 with TRBJ1-1; a possible D gene is TRBD1 (6 bases). CDR1 is LGHNA and CDR2 is YSLEER in the germline V gene. The length of the CDR3 is 16 residues. Trimming stripped 2 bases from V and 3 bases from J, with 16 bases between. CDR3 nucleotides: TGCGCCAGCAGCCAATTATACAGGGAGACGGACACTGAAGCTTTCTTT. It yields the protein CASSQLYRETDTEAFF.

The genes are TRBV12-3 or TRBV12-4 and TRBJ2-3; no reliable D call. The CDR3 length is 14 residues. Trimming shortened V by 6 bases and J by 0 bases, and 10 bases separated the two germline ends. The CDR3 region has the DNA TGTGCCAGCAGCAGATTGGCTAGCACAGATACGCAGTATTTT. The encoded protein is CASSRLASTDTQYF.

This clonotype was recorded a few times. The genes are TRBV13 and TRBJ2-1, with 7 bases that match TRBD1. The ends lost 8 bases at V and 3 bases at J; junction bases unmatched: 1. Per the germline V gene, CDR1 is PRHDT and CDR2 is FYEKMQ (reference sequence). This CDR3 spans 12 amino acids. Here the CDR3 DNA reads TGTGCCAGCCGGGACAGCTACAATGAGCAGTTCTTC. Its translation: CASRDSYNEQFF.

The J gene is TRBJ1-1, the V gene TRBV20-1, with D unclear. The CDR3 runs to 13 residues. Trimming stripped 1 base from V and 0 bases from J, with 6 bases between. CDR1 and CDR2 (germline): DFQATT, SNEGSKA (reference sequence). CDR3 amino acids: CSARVPMNTEAFF. The CDR3 coding sequence is TGCAGTGCTAGAGTCCCGATGAACACTGAAGCTTTCTTT.

J is TRBJ2-1 and V is TRBV5-4; D gene uncertain. Trimming stripped 4 bases from V and 9 bases from J, with 14 bases between. The CDR3 has 13 residues. CDR1 and CDR2 from the germline V gene are SGHNT and YYREEE (reference sequence). The CDR3 bases are TGTGCCAGCAGCCAGGACCTTCGCGGTGAGCAGTTCTTC. Its translation is CASSQDLRGEQFF.

The chain combines TRBV2 with TRBJ1-5; 8 bases map to TRBD1. The ends lost 7 bases at V and 2 bases at J; junction bases unmatched: 4. The CDR3 contains 14 residues. Looked up from germline, CDR1 is SNHLY and CDR2 is FYNNEI. The DNA of the CDR3 is TGTGCCAGCATCTCGGGACAGGGCAATCAGCCCCAGCATTTT. Residues: CASISGQGNQPQHF.

The rearrangement joins TRBV4-1 to TRBJ2-3; D gene ambiguous. This CDR3 comprises 14 residues. The V end was cut by 0 bases, the J end by 7 bases, with 11 bases between. CDR1 is MGHRA, CDR2 YSYEKL, per germline. The chain's CDR3 is CASSQEGPGHTQYF. In DNA form, the CDR3 reads TGCGCCAGCAGCCAAGAAGGTCCAGGTCATACGCAGTATTTT.

This clonotype was detected many times. This chain joins TRBV7-2 and TRBJ2-6, with 10 bases that match TRBD1. The CDR3 has 20 residues. After removal of 5 bases from V and 0 bases from J, the junction contained 13 bases not matched to a gene. CDR1 SGHTA and CDR2 FQGNSA come from the germline V gene. The chain's CDR3 is CASSKPAGTGAFSGANVLTF. The CDR3 DNA follows: TGTGCCAGCAGCAAACCCGCCGGGACAGGGGCTTTCTCTGGGGCCAACGTCCTGACTTTC.

This clonotype was observed a handful of times. J is TRBJ2-5 and V is TRBV4-3, with 15 bases aligning to TRBD2. Germline V lookup: CDR1 LGHNA, CDR2 YSLEER. Trimming at V came to 3 bases and at J to 4 bases, leaving 9 bases not matched to a gene. CDR3 size: 18 residues. CDR3 residues: CASSQLGLAGGRAETQYF. As DNA, the CDR3 is TGCGCCAGCAGCCAGTTGGGACTAGCGGGGGGCCGCGCAGAGACCCAGTACTTC.

The chain is built from TRBV12-3 or TRBV12-4 and TRBJ2-3; a possible D gene is TRBD2 (7 bases). There are 14 residues in the CDR3. V was cut by 3 bases and J by 2 bases, with 9 bases left in between. The CDR3 nucleotides are TGTGCCAGCAGTTTCGGGGGGCTCACAGATACGCAGTATTTT. It specifies CASSFGGLTDTQYF.

The rearrangement uses TRBV29-1 and TRBJ2-4; perhaps TRBD1 as D (8 bases). CDR3 length equals 14 residues. Trimming pared 6 bases from V and 7 bases from J, leaving 19 bases between. CDR1 is SQVTM and CDR2 is ANQGSEA in the germline V gene. CDR3 loop: CSVVTGGARNIQYF. Written as DNA, the CDR3 is TGCAGCGTGGTCACAGGGGGGGCTAGGAACATTCAGTACTTC.

This clonotype was seen a handful of times. This chain links TRBV11-2 with TRBJ2-1, with a weak D call TRBD2 (7 bases). From germline, CDR1 is SGHAT and CDR2 FQNNGV. The ends were cut back, 5 bases at V and 8 bases at J, with 19 bases in the middle. The length of the CDR3 is 15 residues. The CDR3 DNA reads TGTGCCAGCAGCCTTCTTAGGGGAGGGGGAGATGAGCAGTTCTTC. Translating gives CASSLLRGGGDEQFF. The full variable domain, its missing parts supplied by reference TRBV11-2 and TRBJ2-1, is EAGVAQSPRYKIIEKRQSVAFWCNPISGHATLYWYQQILGQGPKLLIQFQNNGVVDDSQLPKDRFSAERLKGVDSTLKIQPAKLEDSAVYLCASSLLRGGGDEQFFGPGTRLTVL.

The sample holds a few counts of this clonotype. The gene calls are TRBV7-9 and TRBJ2-1; 8 nucleotides agree with TRBD1. The length of the CDR3 is 11 residues. The J segment lost 10 bases and the V segment lost 5 bases, leaving 1 base of the junction unmatched. Germline V gene lookup returns CDR1 SEHNR and CDR2 FQNEAQ (reference sequence). The CDR3 sequence: CASSRTGEQFF. In nucleotides, the CDR3 is TGTGCCAGCAGCCGGACAGGGGAGCAGTTCTTC.